The present TCR beta chain was sequenced within a study of T-cell reconstitution after alpha-beta-depleted transplantation in children. This clonotype appeared a few times. The CDR3 covers 14 residues. CDR1 is WNHNN, CDR2 SYGVQD, per germline (reference sequence). The V segment lost 8 bases and the J segment 7 bases; nucleotides outside the gene matches: 10. Unique molecular identifiers were incorporated when the TCRbeta library was constructed. MiXCR, run by TCRdb on the PCR reads, gives a single entry per CDR3 protein. This table has some 500,000 distinct CDR3 sequences, roughly 18% appearing once. The chain is built from TRBV10-1 and TRBJ2-4; 8 positions match TRBD2. The clonotype was recovered from a human donor who donated a stem cell graft to a child with acute lymphoblastic leukemia. This specimen consisted of PBMCs from the stem cell graft donor, obtained from the stem cell graft. This CDR3 is CASAFARGANIQYF. The DNA of the CDR3 is TGCGCCAGCGCGTTCGCGCGGGGGGCGAACATTCAGTACTTC.